This TCR beta chain stems from a study of T cell changes during pregnancy in multiple sclerosis. Assay used: immunoSEQ multiplex PCR; TCRdb lists only in-frame clones, some missing. This sample has tens of thousands of clones; roughly nine tenths occur once, and the top ten carry less than 0.95%. V lost 4 bases and J lost 9; bases outside the gene matches: 7. CDR3 length: 14 amino acids. CDR1 and CDR2 (germline): LGHNA, YSLEER. Sequencing was performed on CD4+ T cells from peripheral blood mononuclear cells, taken before pregnancy. This TCR was sampled from a female donor with multiple sclerosis, enrolled in a pregnancy study. The chain has TRBV4-3 and TRBJ2-1; 9 bases are a match to TRBD1. CDR3 sequence (DNA): TGCGCCAGCAGCCCGGGACAGGGTAACGGTGAGCAGTTCTTC. This gives the protein CASSPGQGNGEQFF.